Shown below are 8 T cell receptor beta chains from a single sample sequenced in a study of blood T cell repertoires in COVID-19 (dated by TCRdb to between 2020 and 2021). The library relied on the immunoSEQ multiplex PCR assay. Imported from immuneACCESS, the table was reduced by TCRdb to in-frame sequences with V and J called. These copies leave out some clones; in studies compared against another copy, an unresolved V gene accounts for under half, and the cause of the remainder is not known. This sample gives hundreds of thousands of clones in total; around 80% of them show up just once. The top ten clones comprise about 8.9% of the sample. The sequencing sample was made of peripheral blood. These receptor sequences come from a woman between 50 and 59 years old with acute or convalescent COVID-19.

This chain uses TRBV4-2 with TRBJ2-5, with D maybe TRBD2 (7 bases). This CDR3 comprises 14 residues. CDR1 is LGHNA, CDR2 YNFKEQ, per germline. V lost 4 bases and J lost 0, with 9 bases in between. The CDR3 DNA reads TGTGCCAGCAGCCGCGGGGGCTACCAAGAGACCCAGTACTTC. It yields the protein CASSRGGYQETQYF.

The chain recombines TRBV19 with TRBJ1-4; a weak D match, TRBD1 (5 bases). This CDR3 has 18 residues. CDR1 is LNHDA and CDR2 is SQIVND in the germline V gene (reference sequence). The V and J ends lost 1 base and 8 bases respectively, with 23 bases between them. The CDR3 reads CASSIGRAGFVGHEKLFF. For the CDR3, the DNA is TGTGCCAGTAGTATAGGTCGGGCAGGGTTTGTTGGACACGAAAAACTGTTTTTT.

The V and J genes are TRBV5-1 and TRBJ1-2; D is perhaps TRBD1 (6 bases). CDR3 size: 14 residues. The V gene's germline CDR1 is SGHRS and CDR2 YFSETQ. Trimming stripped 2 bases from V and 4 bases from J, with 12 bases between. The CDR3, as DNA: TGCGCCAGCAGCTTAGAAACAGGGACCTATGGCTACACCTTC. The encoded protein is CASSLETGTYGYTF. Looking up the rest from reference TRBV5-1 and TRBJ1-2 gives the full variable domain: KAGVTQTPRYLIKTRGQQVTLSCSPISGHRSVSWYQQTPGQGLQFLFEYFSETQRNKGNFPGRFSGRQFSNSRSEMNVSTLELGDSALYLCASSLETGTYGYTFGSGTRLTVV.

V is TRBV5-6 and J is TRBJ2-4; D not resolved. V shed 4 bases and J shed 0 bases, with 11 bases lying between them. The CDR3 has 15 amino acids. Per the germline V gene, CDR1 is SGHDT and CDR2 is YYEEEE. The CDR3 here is CASSKYTKAKNIQYF. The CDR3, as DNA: TGTGCCAGCAGCAAGTACACAAAAGCCAAAAACATTCAGTACTTC.

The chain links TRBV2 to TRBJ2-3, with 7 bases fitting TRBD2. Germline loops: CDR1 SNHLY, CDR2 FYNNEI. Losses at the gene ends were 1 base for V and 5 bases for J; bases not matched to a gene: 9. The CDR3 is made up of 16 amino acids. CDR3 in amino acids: CASSEERAGVIDTQYF. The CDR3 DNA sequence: TGTGCCAGCAGTGAAGAAAGGGCGGGAGTAATAGATACGCAGTATTTT.

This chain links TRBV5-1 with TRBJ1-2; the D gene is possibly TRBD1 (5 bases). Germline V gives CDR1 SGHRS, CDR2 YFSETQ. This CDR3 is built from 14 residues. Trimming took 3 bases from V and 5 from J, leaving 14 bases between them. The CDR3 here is CASSSESGGYGYTF. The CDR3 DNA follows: TGCGCCAGCAGCTCGGAAAGCGGGGGGTATGGCTACACCTTC.

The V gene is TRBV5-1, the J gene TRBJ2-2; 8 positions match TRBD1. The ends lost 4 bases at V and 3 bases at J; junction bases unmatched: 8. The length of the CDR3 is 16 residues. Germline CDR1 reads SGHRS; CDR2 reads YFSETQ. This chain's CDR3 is CASSPKTGAYTGELFF. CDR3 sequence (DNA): TGCGCCAGCAGCCCAAAGACAGGGGCCTACACCGGGGAGCTGTTTTTT.

The CDR3 region is CASSLGFGETLHF. The CDR3 DNA follows: TGTGCCAGCAGCTTAGGTTTTGGGGAGACCCTCCACTTT. V and J are TRBV7-2 and TRBJ1-6; unclear D gene. CDR1 is SGHTA and CDR2 is FQGNSA in the germline V gene. The CDR3 is 13 amino acids. Trimming took 1 base from V and 14 from J, leaving 12 bases between them.